These 13 T cell receptor beta chains were all obtained from the same sample, sequenced in a study of blood T cell repertoires in COVID-19. The method was immunoSEQ multiplex PCR; TCRdb's version includes in-frame clones alone and lacks a portion of them. The data hold some 290,000 clones, with 90% to 95% observed a single time. Sequencing input: PBMCs or T cells enriched from blood (not recorded which). These receptor sequences come from a woman aged 25 to 45 who had been exposed to COVID-19.

As DNA, the CDR3 is TGCAGCGTTGGGCAGGGTGACACCGGGGAGCTGTTTTTT. Its translation: CSVGQGDTGELFF. The J gene is TRBJ2-2, the V gene TRBV29-1, with TRBD1 as a possible D gene (5 bases). This CDR3 spans 13 amino acids. V was clipped by 4 bases and J by 3 bases, with 9 bases between them. Germline loops: CDR1 SQVTM, CDR2 ANQGSEA.

J is TRBJ2-5 and V is TRBV4-2, with a tentative D call TRBD1 (6 bases). Germline V CDR1 and CDR2: LGHNA, YNFKEQ. This CDR3 has 16 residues. V gave up 0 bases and J gave up 5 bases, with 16 bases separating them. CDR3 protein: CASSQDGAGARETQYF. As DNA, the CDR3 is TGTGCCAGCAGCCAAGATGGGGCAGGGGCAAGGGAGACCCAGTACTTC.

The chain carries TRBV5-1 and TRBJ2-3; 10 nucleotides align to TRBD1. The CDR3 consists of 17 residues. V was pared by 4 bases and J by 4 bases, with 12 bases of the junction left unmatched. Germline-derived CDR1 and CDR2 are SGHRS and YFSETQ. The CDR3: CASSTRGGTGVADTQYF. For the CDR3, the DNA is TGCGCCAGCAGCACGAGAGGGGGGACAGGGGTCGCAGATACGCAGTATTTT.

In this sample, this clone turned up once. The chain uses TRBV19 and TRBJ2-1; TRBD2 agrees at 10 bases. Germline CDR1 and CDR2: LNHDA and SQIVND (reference sequence). The CDR3 spans 15 residues. The ends lost 5 bases at V and 10 bases at J; junction bases unmatched: 11. The CDR3 region has the DNA TGTGCCAGTAGTCTACTCCAGCGGGGGGGTAGGGAGCAGTTCTTC. Translation gives CASSLLQRGGREQFF.

The chain joins TRBV2 to TRBJ1-2; possibly TRBD1 for D (5 bases). This CDR3 has 15 amino acids. Trimming pared 0 bases from V and 6 bases from J, leaving 14 bases between. Germline assignment: CDR1 SNHLY and CDR2 FYNNEI. CDR3 coding DNA: TGTGCCAGCAGTGAAGCCAACAGGCTTAGGGATGGCTACACCTTC. Encoded protein: CASSEANRLRDGYTF.

This chain links TRBV23-1 with TRBJ1-2, with 9 bases fitting TRBD1. TRBV23-1 has ORF status, its function being uncertain. J lost 3 bases, V lost 2 bases, and 4 bases had no gene match. The CDR3 is 15 amino acids. The CDR3 nucleotides read TGCGCCAGCAGTCAAGGGACAGGGAGGGACTATGGCTACACCTTC. It specifies CASSQGTGRDYGYTF.

A note on this clone: Other DNA sequences of this sample code for an identical CDR3. This chain uses TRBV29-1 with TRBJ1-1; D unresolved. Germline assignment: CDR1 SQVTM and CDR2 ANQGSEA. The germline V and J ends were trimmed by 7 bases and 2 bases, with 5 bases remaining between them. This CDR3 has 10 amino acids. DNA for the CDR3: TGCAGCGGGACTAACACTGAAGCTTTCTTT. Its protein is CSGTNTEAFF. The full variable domain, with the rest looked up from reference TRBV29-1 and TRBJ1-1, is SAVISQKPSRDICQRGTSLTIQCQVDSQVTMMFWYRQQPGQSLTLIATANQGSEATYESGFVIDKFPISRPNLTFSTLTVSNMSPEDSSIYLCSGTNTEAFFGQGTRLTVV.

This clone was seen just once. The V call is TRBV5-4, the J call TRBJ2-7, with D unclear. V lost 4 bases and J 5 bases, leaving 19 bases between the germline ends. The CDR3 contains 15 residues. Germline CDR1 reads SGHNT; CDR2 reads YYREEE (reference sequence). The CDR3 sequence is CASSTGGRVSDEQYF. The CDR3 DNA follows: TGTGCCAGCAGCACCGGTGGGCGAGTCTCAGACGAGCAGTACTTC.

The gene calls are TRBV19 and TRBJ1-2; 8 bases line up with TRBD1. The CDR3 consists of 13 residues. CDR1 LNHDA and CDR2 SQIVND come from the germline V gene (reference sequence). Losses at the gene ends were 3 bases for V and 8 bases for J; bases not matched to a gene: 5. Written as DNA, the CDR3 is TGTGCCAGTAGTATTTTGACAGGGGACGGCTACACCTTC. Protein: CASSILTGDGYTF.

This clone was seen once. The chain is built from TRBV9 and TRBJ1-1, with 8 bases lining up with TRBD1. Germline V gene sequence: CDR1 SGDLS, CDR2 YYNGEE. This CDR3 has 11 residues. CDR3 sequence: CVPGGVREAFF. The CDR3 DNA follows: TGTGTCCCAGGGGGCGTTAGGGAAGCTTTCTTT.

The chain is built from TRBV4-2 and TRBJ2-3, with D perhaps TRBD2 (5 bases). The germline V and J ends were trimmed by 0 bases and 5 bases, with 6 bases remaining between them. The germline gives CDR1 LGHNA, CDR2 YNFKEQ. The CDR3 has 13 amino acids. The CDR3 region has the DNA TGTGCCAGCAGCCAAGATCGGGGAGATACGCAGTATTTT. It translates to CASSQDRGDTQYF.

The chain couples TRBV12-3 or TRBV12-4 to TRBJ1-4, with D unclear. Between the trimmed V and J ends, which lost 6 bases and 2 bases, there was a span of 7 bases. This CDR3 comprises 13 residues. This chain's CDR3 is CASRTGTNEKLFF. CDR3 coding DNA: TGTGCCAGCAGAACGGGGACTAATGAAAAACTGTTTTTT.

J is TRBJ2-5 and V is TRBV6-5, with 10 nucleotides matching TRBD1. V was clipped by 6 bases and J by 5 bases; unmatched bases: 9. Looked up from germline, CDR1 is MNHEY and CDR2 is SVGAGI. The CDR3 runs to 15 residues. The CDR3 nucleotides read TGTGCCAGCAGCCCCCTCGACAGGGGGCTTGAGACCCAGTACTTC. Translated: CASSPLDRGLETQYF.